The 20 T cell receptor beta chains given below trace back to one sample, sequenced in a study of early T cells in non-severe SARS-CoV-2 infection. Using its own MiXCR run on the 5' RACE reads, TCRdb lists one record per CDR3 protein. The profile shows some 70,000 distinct CDR3 sequences, roughly 10% of them singletons. Source material: whole blood. The source of these receptors is an adult who was a healthcare worker with PCR-confirmed SARS-CoV-2 infection or an uninfected control (not recorded which).

The gene calls are TRBV5-8 and TRBJ2-7; 9 bases agree with TRBD1. Germline V CDR1 and CDR2: SGHTS, YDEGEE. Trimming cost V 4 bases and J 2 bases; bases outside gene matches: 10. This CDR3 is 16 amino acids long. CDR3 DNA sequence: TGTGCCAGCAGCAACCGGATCACAGGGGGCCCCTACGAGCAGTACTTC. Translation: CASSNRITGGPYEQYF.

This clonotype showed up just a few times. The genes are TRBV19 and TRBJ2-5, with 7 positions matching TRBD1. The CDR3 has 14 amino acids. V was clipped by 10 bases and J by 5 bases; unmatched bases: 13. CDR1 is LNHDA and CDR2 is SQIVND in the germline V gene (reference sequence). CDR3 bases: TGTGCCACTTCCGACAGGGACGGACGGGAGACCCAGTACTTC. This sequence encodes CATSDRDGRETQYF. The variable domain in full, completed from reference TRBV19 and TRBJ2-5, reads DGGITQSPKYLFRKEGQNVTLSCEQNLNHDAMYWYRQDPGQGLRLIYYSQIVNDFQKGDIAEGYSVSREKKESFPLTVTSAQKNPTAFYLCATSDRDGRETQYFGPGTRLLVL.

The genes are TRBV20-1 and TRBJ1-5, with 10 bases identical to TRBD1. Germline values: CDR1 DFQATT, CDR2 SNEGSKA (reference sequence). The CDR3 has 14 residues. V was pared by 6 bases and J by 0 bases, with 2 bases of the junction left unmatched. The CDR3 reads CSARTGGSNQPQHF. As DNA, the CDR3 is TGCAGTGCCAGGACAGGGGGTAGCAATCAGCCCCAGCATTTT.

The table lists this clonotype with many counts. The chain recombines TRBV14 with TRBJ1-1; D is unresolved. CDR3 length: 15 amino acids. Germline CDR1 is SGHDN and CDR2 is FVKESK. Trimming took off 1 base at V and 1 base at J, with 10 bases between the two ends. CDR3 amino acids: CASSQVRRQNTEAFF. The CDR3 DNA sequence: TGTGCCAGCAGCCAAGTTCGGCGGCAGAACACTGAAGCTTTCTTT.

This chain uses TRBV25-1 with TRBJ2-3; TRBD1 agrees at 10 bases. CDR3 length: 16 amino acids. Germline V CDR1 and CDR2: MGHDK, SYGVNS. J gave up 5 bases and V 6 bases, and 11 bases lay outside the gene matches. CDR3: CASSATGTGERDTQYF. The CDR3 DNA reads TGTGCCAGCAGCGCAACCGGGACAGGGGAAAGAGATACGCAGTATTTT. Filled out from reference TRBV25-1 and TRBJ2-3, the complete variable domain reads EADIYQTPRYLVIGTGKKITLECSQTMGHDKMYWYQQDPGMELHLIHYSYGVNSTEKGDLSSESTVSRIRTEHFPLTLESARPSHTSQYLCASSATGTGERDTQYFGPGTRLTVL.

This clonotype was observed at least ten times. The genes are TRBV2 and TRBJ2-1; TRBD2 agrees at 11 bases. The V segment lost 6 bases and the J segment 4 bases; nucleotides outside the gene matches: 5. From germline, CDR1 is SNHLY and CDR2 FYNNEI. The CDR3 runs 15 residues. This CDR3 is CASRRLAGSYNEQFF. The DNA of the CDR3 is TGTGCCAGCAGACGACTAGCGGGATCTTACAATGAGCAGTTCTTC.

The V and J genes are TRBV20-1 and TRBJ2-4, with a tentative D call TRBD2 (5 bases). Per germline, CDR1 DFQATT and CDR2 SNEGSKA (reference sequence). With 5 bases removed from V and 0 bases from J, the gap between germline ends came to 14 bases. The CDR3 sequence is 15 residues long. CDR3 region: CSALFGESAKNIQYF. The CDR3 DNA reads as TGCAGTGCTCTTTTCGGGGAGTCAGCCAAAAACATTCAGTACTTC.

This clonotype was detected a few times. V usage is TRBV6-2 or TRBV6-3 and J usage is TRBJ2-6; TRBD1 is a possible D gene (5 bases). The CDR3 has 16 amino acids. Germline-derived CDR1 and CDR2 are MNHEY and SVGEGT. V lost 5 bases to trimming and J lost 0 bases, with 11 bases between them. The CDR3 DNA reads as TGTGCCAGCAGTCTACCTCAGGGCTCTGGGGCCAACGTCCTGACTTTC. Residues: CASSLPQGSGANVLTF.

This clonotype was detected many times. The J gene is TRBJ2-1, the V gene TRBV11-2, with TRBD2 identical over 9 bases. Germline-derived CDR1 and CDR2 are SGHAT and FQNNGV. The ends lost 4 bases at V and 5 bases at J; junction bases unmatched: 3. The CDR3 covers 14 residues. The CDR3 spells CASSYGLANNEQFF. For the CDR3, the DNA is TGTGCCAGCAGCTACGGACTAGCGAACAATGAGCAGTTCTTC.

By frequency in the sample, this clonotype is medium-sized (0.01 to 0.1%). The J gene is TRBJ2-3, the V gene TRBV20-1; the D gene is possibly TRBD1 (5 bases). The CDR3 contains 13 residues. Germline V gene sequence: CDR1 DFQATT, CDR2 SNEGSKA (reference sequence). The V gene lost 7 bases and the J gene lost 0 bases, with 11 bases spanning the gap. As DNA, the CDR3 is TGCAGTGTTGTAGGGGTGAGCACAGATACGCAGTATTTT. As protein: CSVVGVSTDTQYF.

This clonotype turned up a few times. V and J are TRBV5-1 and TRBJ2-5; 8 positions agree with TRBD1. The junction had 15 bases not matched to a gene; V was cut back by 4 bases and J by 7 bases. The CDR3 length is 16 residues. Looked up from germline, CDR1 is SGHRS and CDR2 is YFSETQ. The CDR3 is CASSKLQGERVGTQYF. The CDR3 DNA follows: TGCGCCAGCAGCAAACTACAGGGGGAAAGGGTCGGGACCCAGTACTTC.

This chain uses TRBV7-3 with TRBJ2-4; 9 bases line up with TRBD1. The V and J ends lost 5 bases and 5 bases, in that order; junction bases with no gene match: 4. The CDR3 totals 14 residues. Germline CDR1 reads SGHTA; CDR2 reads FQGTGA. The CDR3 region has the DNA TGTGCCAGCAGCCTTAGACAGGGGGAAAACATTCAGTACTTC. Protein sequence: CASSLRQGENIQYF.

The rearrangement links TRBV28 to TRBJ2-1; no firm D call. V was cut by 3 bases and J by 4 bases, with 4 bases left in between. The length of the CDR3 is 12 residues. Germline loops: CDR1 MDHEN, CDR2 SYDVKM. The CDR3 nucleotides read TGTGCCAGCAGTTTTAGGTACAATGAGCAGTTCTTC. It codes for CASSFRYNEQFF.

The CDR3, as DNA: TGCGCCAGCAGCCAATGGGACCATTCGGACACCGGGGAGCTGTTTTTT. As protein: CASSQWDHSDTGELFF. V usage is TRBV4-3 and J usage is TRBJ2-2; either TRBD1 or TRBD2 may fit D (5 bases each). Between the trimmed V and J ends, which lost 2 bases and 3 bases, there was a span of 13 bases. The CDR3 extends over 16 amino acids. Germline-derived CDR1 and CDR2 are LGHNA and YSLEER.

The chain is built from TRBV11-2 and TRBJ2-3, with 7 nucleotides matching TRBD2. V shed 3 bases, J shed 2 bases, and the junction held 8 bases outside the gene matches. The CDR3 consists of 16 residues. The germline gives CDR1 SGHAT, CDR2 FQNNGV. For the CDR3, the DNA is TGTGCCAGCAGCTTCCCGGACGGGGGGATCACAGATACGCAGTATTTT. It yields the protein CASSFPDGGITDTQYF.

As regards this clonotype: A single base separates this from a much larger clone, so it may be a read error. The CDR3 carries no conserved terminal phenylalanine or tryptophan, so it likely arises from a read error. The chain is built from TRBV11-2 and TRBJ2-7; no definite D call. V lost 4 bases, J lost 3 bases, and 19 bases lay in between. CDR1 is SGHAT, CDR2 FQNNGV, per germline. This CDR3 has 16 amino acids. The CDR3 nucleotides are TGTGCCAGCAGCTACATGGGGTCAATCCGAGGCTACGAGCAGTACTCC. Protein sequence: CASSYMGSIRGYEQYS.

This chain joins TRBV29-1 and TRBJ1-1, with 8 bases that match TRBD1. There are 13 residues in the CDR3. Trimming cost V 4 bases and J 7 bases; bases outside gene matches: 8. CDR1 SQVTM and CDR2 ANQGSEA come from the germline V gene. The CDR3 is CSVAGGVGGEAFF. Written as DNA, the CDR3 is TGCAGCGTTGCAGGGGGCGTTGGGGGTGAAGCTTTCTTT. Full variable domain (remainder filled in from reference TRBV29-1 and TRBJ1-1): SAVISQKPSRDICQRGTSLTIQCQVDSQVTMMFWYRQQPGQSLTLIATANQGSEATYESGFVIDKFPISRPNLTFSTLTVSNMSPEDSSIYLCSVAGGVGGEAFFGQGTRLTVV.

This clonotype has ten or more counts. This chain's CDR3 is CSVPPGLVYNEQFF. Written as DNA, the CDR3 is TGCAGTGTTCCCCCCGGCCTAGTCTACAATGAGCAGTTCTTC. This sequence joins TRBV20-1 and TRBJ2-1; D remains ambiguous. Trimming left V 7 bases short and J 3 bases short, with 16 bases between. CDR1 is DFQATT, CDR2 SNEGSKA, per germline (reference sequence). CDR3 length: 14 residues.

The V gene is TRBV2, the J gene TRBJ2-2; TRBD1 matches 7 bases. The CDR3 runs 17 residues. Germline V CDR1 and CDR2: SNHLY, FYNNEI. The trim removed 6 bases at V and 3 bases at J, leaving 13 bases unmatched. Here the CDR3 reads CASSPPSGQYDTGELFF. The CDR3 DNA sequence: TGTGCCAGCAGCCCACCGTCGGGACAGTACGACACCGGGGAGCTGTTTTTT.

This clonotype has more than one count but fewer than ten. The gene calls are TRBV19 and TRBJ2-7, with D perhaps TRBD2 (6 bases). CDR3 size: 13 residues. V lost 6 bases to trimming and J lost 4 bases, with 13 bases between them. Germline values: CDR1 LNHDA, CDR2 SQIVND (reference sequence). As DNA, the CDR3 is TGTGCCAGTAGCGAACTCCGGGGGTACGAGCAGTACTTC. Amino acids: CASSELRGYEQYF.